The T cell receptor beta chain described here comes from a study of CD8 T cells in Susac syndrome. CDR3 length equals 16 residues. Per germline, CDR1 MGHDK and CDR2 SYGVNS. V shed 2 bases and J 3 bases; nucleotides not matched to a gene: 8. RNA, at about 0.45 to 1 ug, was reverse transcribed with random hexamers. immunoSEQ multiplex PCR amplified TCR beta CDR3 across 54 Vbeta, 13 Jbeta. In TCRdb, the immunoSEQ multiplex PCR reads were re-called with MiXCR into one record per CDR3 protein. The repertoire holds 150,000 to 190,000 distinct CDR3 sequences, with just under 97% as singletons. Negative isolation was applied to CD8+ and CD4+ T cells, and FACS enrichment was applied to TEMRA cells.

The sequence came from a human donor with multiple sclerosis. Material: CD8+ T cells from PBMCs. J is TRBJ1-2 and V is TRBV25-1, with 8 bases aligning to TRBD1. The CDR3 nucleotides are TGTGCCAGCAGTGAACCGACAGGGGAAAACTACTATGGCTACACCTTC. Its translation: CASSEPTGENYYGYTF.